A selection of T cell receptor beta chains follows, all from one sample in a study of blood T cell repertoires in COVID-19. Produced via immunoSEQ multiplex PCR; TCRdb's table is partial and in-frame only. This table has tens of thousands of clones, approximately 94% appearing once. Sequencing was done on a sample of peripheral blood. The receptor set was obtained from a man in his forties or fifties with COVID-19, enrolled during active disease. Each CDR3 is given with its conserved first and last residue. A D gene is named only where the DNA matches it firmly. Clone size is stated in some rows and not others, as once, few, many or a class when expanded.

v_gene: TRBV5-5; j_gene: TRBJ2-3; d_gene: .; abundance: .; CDR3aa: CASSLLQGGDTQYF; CDR3nt: TGTGCCAGCAGCCTATTGCAGGGTGGGGATACGCAGTATTTT
v_gene: TRBV6-5; j_gene: TRBJ1-1; d_gene: .; abundance: .; CDR3aa: CASSYPSGKGRTEAFF; CDR3nt: TGTGCCAGCAGTTACCCGAGCGGGAAGGGGCGCACTGAAGCTTTCTTT
v_gene: TRBV28; j_gene: TRBJ2-1; d_gene: .; abundance: once; CDR3aa: CASSFPQGYEQFF; CDR3nt: TGTGCCAGCAGTTTTCCACAGGGTTATGAGCAGTTCTTC
v_gene: TRBV6-1; j_gene: TRBJ1-3; d_gene: TRBD1; abundance: few; CDR3aa: CASSGKTGGAVRNTIYF; CDR3nt: TGTGCCAGCAGTGGAAAGACAGGGGGCGCGGTGAGAAACACCATATATTTT
v_gene: TRBV7-9; j_gene: TRBJ1-2; d_gene: .; abundance: .; CDR3aa: CASSSWEPAVVYGYTF; CDR3nt: TGTGCCAGCAGCTCTTGGGAGCCTGCCGTCGTTTATGGCTACACCTTC
v_gene: TRBV19; j_gene: TRBJ1-1; d_gene: TRBD1; abundance: few; CDR3aa: CASSSRTGRAEAFF; CDR3nt: TGTGCCAGTAGTTCTAGGACAGGGCGCGCTGAAGCTTTCTTT
v_gene: TRBV7-2; j_gene: TRBJ1-5; d_gene: TRBD1; abundance: .; CDR3aa: CASSQGGVSNQPQHF; CDR3nt: TGTGCCAGCAGCCAGGGGGGTGTGAGCAATCAGCCCCAGCATTTT
v_gene: TRBV9; j_gene: TRBJ2-3; d_gene: TRBD2; abundance: .; CDR3aa: CASSVGASGSPDTQYF; CDR3nt: TGTGCCAGCAGCGTTGGAGCTAGCGGGAGCCCAGATACGCAGTATTTT
v_gene: TRBV7-9; j_gene: TRBJ2-1; d_gene: .; abundance: .; CDR3aa: CASSPLGVRAAEQFF; CDR3nt: TGTGCCAGCAGTCCTCTAGGGGTCAGGGCCGCTGAGCAGTTCTTC
v_gene: TRBV7-9; j_gene: TRBJ1-2; d_gene: TRBD1; abundance: once; CDR3aa: CASSQTFARTGGVYGYTF; CDR3nt: TGTGCCAGCAGCCAAACATTCGCACGGACAGGGGGGGTCTATGGCTACACCTTC
v_gene: TRBV30; j_gene: TRBJ1-5; d_gene: .; abundance: .; CDR3aa: CAWSGSNQPQHF; CDR3nt: TGTGCCTGGAGTGGTTCGAATCAGCCCCAGCATTTT
v_gene: TRBV7-2; j_gene: TRBJ1-3; d_gene: .; abundance: .; CDR3aa: CASSTGQPSGNTIYF; CDR3nt: TGTGCCAGCAGTACCGGACAGCCATCAGGAAACACCATATATTTT
v_gene: TRBV7-2; j_gene: TRBJ1-5; d_gene: .; abundance: .; CDR3aa: CASSLVADSNQPQHF; CDR3nt: TGTGCCAGCAGCTTAGTGGCAGATAGCAATCAGCCCCAGCATTTT
v_gene: TRBV23-1; j_gene: TRBJ2-3; d_gene: TRBD2; abundance: .; CDR3aa: CASRTSGRANTQYF; CDR3nt: TGCGCCAGCAGGACTAGCGGGAGGGCCAATACGCAGTATTTT
v_gene: TRBV4-1; j_gene: TRBJ2-2; d_gene: TRBD1; abundance: .; CDR3aa: CASSQDRTGVSGELFF; CDR3nt: TGCGCCAGCAGCCAAGATCGAACAGGGGTGTCCGGGGAGCTGTTTTTT
v_gene: TRBV6-6; j_gene: TRBJ1-6; d_gene: TRBD1; abundance: .; CDR3aa: CASSYSSTGANSPLHF; CDR3nt: TGTGCCAGCAGTTACTCGAGCACAGGGGCAAATTCACCCCTCCACTTT
v_gene: TRBV19; j_gene: TRBJ2-4; d_gene: .; abundance: .; CDR3aa: CASSTPRVGNIQYF; CDR3nt: TGTGCCAGTAGTACCCCCCGGGTTGGAAACATTCAGTACTTC
v_gene: TRBV27; j_gene: TRBJ2-6; d_gene: .; abundance: .; CDR3aa: CASSFGVGASGANVLTF; CDR3nt: TGTGCCAGCAGTTTTGGGGTGGGGGCTTCTGGGGCCAACGTCCTGACTTTC
v_gene: TRBV12-3/TRBV12-4; j_gene: TRBJ1-1; d_gene: .; abundance: once; CDR3aa: CASSLTQGTEAFF; CDR3nt: TGTGCCAGCAGCTTGACCCAGGGGACTGAAGCTTTCTTT
v_gene: TRBV5-1; j_gene: TRBJ1-4; d_gene: TRBD1; abundance: .; CDR3aa: CTSSTGTGMNEKLFF; CDR3nt: TGCACCAGCAGCACCGGGACAGGGATGAATGAAAAACTGTTTTTT
v_gene: TRBV15; j_gene: TRBJ2-2; d_gene: .; abundance: few; CDR3aa: CATSRDLQRANTGELFF; CDR3nt: TGTGCCACCAGCAGAGATTTACAGCGGGCGAACACCGGGGAGCTGTTTTTT
v_gene: TRBV5-1; j_gene: TRBJ2-6; d_gene: TRBD1; abundance: .; CDR3aa: CASSLQGIGANVLTF; CDR3nt: TGCGCCAGCAGCTTACAGGGGATTGGGGCCAACGTCCTGACTTTC
v_gene: TRBV7-9; j_gene: TRBJ2-1; d_gene: .; abundance: .; CDR3aa: CASSLELAYNEQFF; CDR3nt: TGTGCCAGCAGCTTAGAACTAGCATACAATGAGCAGTTCTTC
v_gene: TRBV4-3; j_gene: TRBJ1-6; d_gene: .; abundance: .; CDR3aa: CASSLQGGNSPLHF; CDR3nt: TGCGCCAGCAGCCTTCAGGGCGGTAATTCACCCCTCCACTTT
v_gene: TRBV3-1/TRBV3-2; j_gene: TRBJ1-2; d_gene: TRBD1; abundance: .; CDR3aa: CASSQDRGDYGYTF; CDR3nt: TGTGCCAGCAGCCAGGACAGGGGGGACTATGGCTACACCTTC
v_gene: TRBV27; j_gene: TRBJ1-4; d_gene: TRBD1; abundance: .; CDR3aa: CASSFEGAGEKLFF; CDR3nt: TGTGCCAGCAGTTTCGAGGGGGCAGGTGAAAAACTGTTTTTT
v_gene: TRBV11-2; j_gene: TRBJ2-2; d_gene: .; abundance: once; CDR3aa: CASSSGTVGELFF; CDR3nt: TGTGCCAGCAGCTCCGGGACTGTGGGGGAGCTGTTTTTT
v_gene: TRBV15; j_gene: TRBJ2-1; d_gene: TRBD2; abundance: .; CDR3aa: CATSSFSTSRNEQFF; CDR3nt: TGTGCCACCAGCAGTTTCTCGACTAGCCGGAATGAGCAGTTCTTC
v_gene: TRBV5-1; j_gene: TRBJ2-7; d_gene: TRBD2; abundance: .; CDR3aa: CANSLLSGSYEQYF; CDR3nt: TGCGCCAACAGCTTGCTTAGCGGGAGTTACGAGCAGTACTTC
v_gene: TRBV18; j_gene: TRBJ2-5; d_gene: TRBD2; abundance: .; CDR3aa: CASSPPGLAEETQYF; CDR3nt: TGTGCCAGCTCACCACCGGGACTAGCAGAAGAGACCCAGTACTTC
v_gene: TRBV5-1; j_gene: TRBJ1-2; d_gene: TRBD1; abundance: .; CDR3aa: CASRSRPGQGDRYTF; CDR3nt: TGCGCCAGCCGAAGTAGACCGGGACAGGGGGATCGCTACACCTTC
v_gene: TRBV3-1/TRBV3-2; j_gene: TRBJ2-5; d_gene: .; abundance: .; CDR3aa: CASSQAETQYF; CDR3nt: TGTGCCAGCAGCCAAGCGGAGACCCAGTACTTC
v_gene: TRBV19; j_gene: TRBJ1-2; d_gene: .; abundance: .; CDR3aa: CASKQGVTGGYTF; CDR3nt: TGTGCCAGTAAACAGGGAGTAACGGGAGGCTACACCTTC
v_gene: TRBV6-5; j_gene: TRBJ1-1; d_gene: .; abundance: once; CDR3aa: CASRAWNTEAFF; CDR3nt: TGTGCCAGCAGAGCGTGGAACACTGAAGCTTTCTTT
v_gene: TRBV11-3; j_gene: TRBJ2-7; d_gene: .; abundance: .; CDR3aa: CASRGYEQYF; CDR3nt: TGTGCCAGCCGAGGCTACGAGCAGTACTTC
v_gene: TRBV3-1/TRBV3-2; j_gene: TRBJ2-3; d_gene: TRBD2; abundance: .; CDR3aa: CASSQSPSGSADTQYF; CDR3nt: TGTGCCAGCAGCCAATCCCCTAGCGGGTCGGCAGATACGCAGTATTTT
v_gene: TRBV7-9; j_gene: TRBJ2-7; d_gene: TRBD2; abundance: .; CDR3aa: CASSSSDSASGSYEQYF; CDR3nt: TGTGCCAGCAGCTCATCTGACTCGGCTAGCGGATCCTACGAGCAGTACTTC
v_gene: TRBV9; j_gene: TRBJ2-1; d_gene: .; abundance: once; CDR3aa: CASSSYPGSYEQFF; CDR3nt: TGTGCCAGCAGCTCCTACCCCGGTAGTTATGAGCAGTTCTTC
v_gene: TRBV19; j_gene: TRBJ1-4; d_gene: TRBD1; abundance: .; CDR3aa: CASSKGLRDRAFGGNEKLFF; CDR3nt: TGTGCCAGTAGTAAAGGTCTGAGGGACAGGGCCTTTGGCGGTAATGAAAAACTGTTTTTT
v_gene: TRBV28; j_gene: TRBJ1-5; d_gene: .; abundance: once; CDR3aa: CASSFFPPGGRNQPQHF; CDR3nt: TGTGCCAGCAGTTTTTTTCCGCCCGGGGGTAGGAATCAGCCCCAGCATTTT
v_gene: TRBV5-1; j_gene: TRBJ1-1; d_gene: TRBD1; abundance: .; CDR3aa: CASSTGQGADAEAFF; CDR3nt: TGCGCCAGCAGCACGGGACAGGGCGCGGACGCTGAAGCTTTCTTT
v_gene: TRBV4-2; j_gene: TRBJ2-7; d_gene: TRBD1; abundance: .; CDR3aa: CASARTGSSYEQYF; CDR3nt: TGTGCCAGCGCCCGGACAGGAAGCTCCTACGAGCAGTACTTC
v_gene: TRBV19; j_gene: TRBJ1-5; d_gene: .; abundance: .; CDR3aa: CASNNRAGRPNQPQHF; CDR3nt: TGTGCCAGTAATAACAGGGCGGGCCGGCCCAATCAGCCCCAGCATTTT
v_gene: TRBV24-1; j_gene: TRBJ1-2; d_gene: TRBD1; abundance: .; CDR3aa: CATSEGTGGRNIGYTF; CDR3nt: TGTGCCACCAGTGAGGGGACAGGGGGCCGAAATATTGGCTACACCTTC
v_gene: TRBV5-1; j_gene: TRBJ2-3; d_gene: TRBD2; abundance: .; CDR3aa: CASSLAVFGGRGDTQYF; CDR3nt: TGCGCCAGCAGCTTGGCCGTCTTTGGCGGGAGAGGAGATACGCAGTATTTT
v_gene: TRBV5-6; j_gene: TRBJ1-6; d_gene: .; abundance: few; CDR3aa: CASSLGPGEGSPLHF; CDR3nt: TGTGCCAGCAGCCTGGGGCCCGGGGAGGGCTCACCCCTCCACTTT